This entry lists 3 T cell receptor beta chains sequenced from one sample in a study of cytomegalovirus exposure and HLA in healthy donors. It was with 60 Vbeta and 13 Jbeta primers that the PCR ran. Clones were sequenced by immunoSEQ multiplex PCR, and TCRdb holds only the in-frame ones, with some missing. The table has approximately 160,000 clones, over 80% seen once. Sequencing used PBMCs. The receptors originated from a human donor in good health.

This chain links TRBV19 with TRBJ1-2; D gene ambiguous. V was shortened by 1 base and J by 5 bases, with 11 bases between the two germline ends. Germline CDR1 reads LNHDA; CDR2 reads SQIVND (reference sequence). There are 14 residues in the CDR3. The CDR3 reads CASSIGLGIYGYTF. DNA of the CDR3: TGTGCCAGTAGTATAGGTCTCGGGATTTATGGCTACACCTTC.

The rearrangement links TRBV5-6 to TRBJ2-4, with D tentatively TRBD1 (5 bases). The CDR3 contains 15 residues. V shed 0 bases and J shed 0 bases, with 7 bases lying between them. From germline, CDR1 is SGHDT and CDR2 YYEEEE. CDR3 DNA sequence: TGTGCCAGCAGCTTGGCCAGGGTAGCCAAAAACATTCAGTACTTC. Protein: CASSLARVAKNIQYF.

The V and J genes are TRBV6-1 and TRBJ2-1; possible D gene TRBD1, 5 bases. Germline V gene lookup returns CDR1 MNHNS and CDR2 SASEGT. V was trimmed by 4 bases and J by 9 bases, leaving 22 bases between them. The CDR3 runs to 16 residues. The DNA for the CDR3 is TGTGCCAGCAGTGCCCGCCTACCGCAAGGGGTCGGTGAGCAGTTCTTC. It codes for CASSARLPQGVGEQFF.